This T cell receptor (beta chain) was obtained from a study of T-cell reconstitution after alpha-beta-depleted transplantation in children. Study results and caveats: The main origin of T-cell counts and diversity one year after transplant was newly produced T cells. As was reported, about two months after transplant, alpha-beta T cells came from several hundred expanded graft clones. The origin of high day-60 TCRbeta diversity in some patients lay in surviving recipient T cells and thymic progenitors.

Germline CDR1 is SGHVS and CDR2 is FQNEAQ. J lost 3 bases, V lost 10 bases, and 12 bases had no gene match. CDR3 length equals 16 residues. The authors prepared the TCRbeta library with unique molecular identifiers. From the PCR reads, TCRdb called clonotypes with MiXCR, one entry per CDR3 protein. This table has roughly 250,000 distinct CDR3 sequences, roughly 8.2% appearing once. At least ten counts were recorded for this clonotype. The antigen remains unidentified. The V gene is TRBV7-8, the J gene TRBJ2-3; 11 positions match TRBD2. The TCR sequence derives from a male patient aged 10 to 17 who had a stem cell transplant for acute lymphoblastic leukemia, so the T cells may come from the graft donor. The material sequenced was PBMCs, mostly from graft donor cells, taken 180 days after TCRalphabeta/CD19-depleted stem cell transplant. The CDR3 DNA follows: TGTGCCACCGTCAGACTAGCGGGGAGGGGGACAGATACGCAGTATTTT. Residues: CATVRLAGRGTDTQYF.